The present T cell receptor (beta chain) was sequenced within a study of Ad26.COV2.S vaccination and SARS-CoV-2 variants. Study in general: A participant enrolled in the COV1001 Ad26.COV2.S trial arm provided the sample. By the intramuscular route, Ad26.COV2.S was given once, or twice 56 days apart.

TCRdb keeps only in-frame clones here, not all; method: immunoSEQ multiplex PCR. Altogether approximately 400,000 clones are present, around four fifths being singletons, with the ten largest covering about 7.1%. Noted treatment: some 20 received Ad26.COV2.S at low or high dose, single or two shots; 5 received placebo; per-sample allocation not given. Sampling was done on day 63 after the first vaccine or placebo injection. Overall study results and limits: Following vaccination, spike-specific CD8+ and CD4+ T cell responses reportedly exhibited substantial breadth.

Germline V gene data show CDR1 as SGDLS and CDR2 as YYNGEE. This CDR3 contains 15 residues. Trimming shortened V by 0 bases and J by 5 bases, and 13 bases separated the two germline ends. About this clone: Its antigen is undetermined.

The material was peripheral blood, obtained in a trial of Ad26.COV2.S vaccine versus placebo. This TCR came from a person aged 18-65 years who received the Ad26.COV2.S COVID-19 vaccine or a placebo. The chain is built from TRBV9 and TRBJ2-3, with TRBD2 as a possible D gene (6 bases). The CDR3 coding sequence is TGTGCCAGCAGCGTAGAGGTTTTCGGGGGAGATACGCAGTATTTT. Translated: CASSVEVFGGDTQYF.